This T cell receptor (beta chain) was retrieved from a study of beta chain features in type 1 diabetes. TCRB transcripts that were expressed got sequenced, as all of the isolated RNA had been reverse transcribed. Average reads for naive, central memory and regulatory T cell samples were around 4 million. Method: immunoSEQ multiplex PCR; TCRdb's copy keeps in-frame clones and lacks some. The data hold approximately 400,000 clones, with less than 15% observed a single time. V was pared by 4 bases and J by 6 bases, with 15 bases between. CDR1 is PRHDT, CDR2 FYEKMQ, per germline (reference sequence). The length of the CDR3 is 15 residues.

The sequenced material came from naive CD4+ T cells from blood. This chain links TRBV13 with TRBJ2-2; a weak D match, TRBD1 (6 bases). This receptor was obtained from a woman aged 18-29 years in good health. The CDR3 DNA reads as TGTGCCAGCAGCTCAATTCAGGGGCCCCCCGGGGAGCTGTTTTTT. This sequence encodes CASSSIQGPPGELFF.